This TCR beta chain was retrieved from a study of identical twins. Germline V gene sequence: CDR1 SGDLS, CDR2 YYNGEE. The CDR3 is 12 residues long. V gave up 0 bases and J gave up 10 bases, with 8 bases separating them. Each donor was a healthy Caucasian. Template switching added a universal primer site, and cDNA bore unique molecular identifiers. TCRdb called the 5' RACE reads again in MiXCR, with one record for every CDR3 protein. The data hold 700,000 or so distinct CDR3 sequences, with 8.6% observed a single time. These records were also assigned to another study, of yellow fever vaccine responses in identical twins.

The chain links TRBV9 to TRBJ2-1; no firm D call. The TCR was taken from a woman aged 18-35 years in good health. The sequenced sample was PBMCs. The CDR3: CASSVEGSEQFF. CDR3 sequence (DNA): TGTGCCAGCAGCGTAGAGGGTAGCGAGCAGTTCTTC.